This T cell receptor beta chain was observed in a study of naive and memory T cell subsets. An equimolar mix of two oligonucleotides served as the beta constant-region primer for TRBC1 and TRBC2. Each CDR3 protein is one row after TCRdb ran MiXCR on the UMI-ligation and nested PCR reads. Of tens of thousands of distinct CDR3 sequences listed, around 13% are singletons. This clonotype showed up many times. The receptor comes from a human donor in good health. The sample consisted of central memory CD4+ T cells from blood.

The CDR3 sequence: CSARPQETQYF. The CDR3 region has the DNA TGCAGTGCTAGACCCCAAGAGACCCAGTACTTC. This chain joins TRBV20-1 and TRBJ2-5; D unresolved. With 2 bases removed from V and 1 base from J, the gap between germline ends came to 2 bases. Germline lookup yields CDR1 DFQATT and CDR2 SNEGSKA (reference sequence). The CDR3 spans 11 residues.